This entry lists 16 T cell receptor beta chains sequenced from one sample in a study of low-dose radiotherapy and immunotherapy resistance in tumors. Time point specified: before trial treatment. TRAV- and TRBV-specific primers primed first-strand cDNA, covering alpha and beta chains. TCR amplification ran roughly 20 PCR cycles using constant-region and V-primer adapter primers. TCRdb re-called the reads with MiXCR, one entry per CDR3 protein. This sample carries 60,000 to 90,000 distinct CDR3 sequences, around 30% of them seen once, and the ten largest clones take over 8.5%. The sequencing used PBMCs, collected before treatment. Receptors were obtained from a female donor with ovarian cancer.

The rearrangement joins TRBV6-2 or TRBV6-3 to TRBJ2-7; tentatively, D is TRBD1 (5 bases). The CDR3 is 12 residues long. V was pared by 6 bases and J by 6 bases, with 12 bases between. Looked up from germline, CDR1 is MNHEY and CDR2 is SVGEGT. CDR3 amino acids: CASSPGHLEQYF. The CDR3 DNA is TGTGCCAGCAGCCCCGGACATCTCGAGCAGTACTTC.

This clonotype was seen just once. A single base is all that separates this from a far larger clone, so a read error is likely. The CDR3 sequence: CASSHGLAESYNEQYF. The CDR3 bases are TGTGCCAGCAGTCACGGACTAGCGGAAAGTTACAATGAGCAGTACTTC. The chain joins TRBV5-6 to TRBJ2-5; 10 nucleotides align to TRBD2. CDR3 length: 16 amino acids. The germline V gene encodes CDR1 SGHDT and CDR2 YYEEEE. V was pared by 5 bases and J by 11 bases, with 18 bases of the junction left unmatched. Full variable domain (remainder filled in from reference TRBV5-6 and TRBJ2-5): DAGVTQSPTHLIKTRGQQVTLRCSPKSGHDTVSWYQQALGQGPQFIFQYYEEEERQRGNFPDRFSGHQFPNYSSELNVNALLLGDSALYLCASSHGLAESYNEQYFGPGTRLLVL.

This clonotype was counted a few times. This chain links TRBV6-6 with TRBJ2-2; D is undetermined. Per germline, CDR1 MNHNY and CDR2 SVGAGI (reference sequence). Trimming removed 5 bases at V and 3 bases at J, with 10 bases between. The CDR3 spans 14 residues. This chain's CDR3 is CASSRRVDTGELFF. In DNA form, the CDR3 reads TGTGCCAGCAGTCGCCGCGTGGACACCGGGGAGCTGTTTTTT.

This clonotype came up many times. The genes are TRBV4-2 and TRBJ2-5; 8 bases match TRBD2. The CDR3 is 18 residues long. Germline lookup yields CDR1 LGHNA and CDR2 YNFKEQ. After removal of 0 bases from V and 2 bases from J, the junction contained 11 bases not matched to a gene. The CDR3 reads CASSQDGGGGRTQETQYF. The CDR3 DNA reads TGTGCCAGCAGCCAAGATGGGGGCGGGGGGCGAACTCAAGAGACCCAGTACTTC.

There are many counts of this clonotype. The chain links TRBV20-1 to TRBJ2-7; the D is unclear. Per germline, CDR1 DFQATT and CDR2 SNEGSKA (reference sequence). Deletions cut 3 bases from V and 0 bases from J, with 12 bases between. This CDR3 is built from 14 residues. Here the CDR3 reads CSARRPAGSYEQYF. Here the CDR3 DNA reads TGCAGTGCTAGGAGGCCCGCCGGCTCCTACGAGCAGTACTTC.

A remark on this clonotype: A far larger clone is a single base away, which makes a read error likely. This chain connects TRBV29-1 to TRBJ2-1; a possible D gene is TRBD2 (6 bases). The V gene lost 3 bases and the J gene lost 13 bases, with 25 bases spanning the gap. This CDR3 has 15 residues. Germline CDR1 and CDR2: SQVTM and ANQGSEA. CDR3 in DNA: TGCAGCGTTGATGGGACTGTGGGGAACCAAGAGACCCAGTTCTTC. Protein: CSVDGTVGNQETQFF.

This clonotype came up a few times. The chain employs TRBV5-1 and TRBJ1-2; maybe TRBD1 (6 bases). V gave up 0 bases and J gave up 8 bases, with 14 bases separating them. Germline V CDR1 and CDR2: SGHRS, YFSETQ. The CDR3 is 14 amino acids. CDR3 nucleotide sequence: TGCGCCAGCAGCTTGGTACAGGGTGGAGGAGGCTACACCTTC. It translates to CASSLVQGGGGYTF.

This clonotype was recorded many times. This chain links TRBV19 with TRBJ2-4, with unresolved D. Germline lookup yields CDR1 LNHDA and CDR2 SQIVND (reference sequence). This CDR3 contains 14 residues. V lost 4 bases, J lost 0 bases, and 7 bases lay in between. The CDR3 DNA reads TGTGCCAGTAGTACAACGGTAGCCAAAAACATTCAGTACTTC. Protein product: CASSTTVAKNIQYF.

The V and J genes are TRBV4-1 and TRBJ2-2; 16 nucleotides align to TRBD2. CDR3 length equals 19 residues. V shed 4 bases, J shed 3 bases, and the junction held 8 bases outside the gene matches. Germline V lookup: CDR1 MGHRA, CDR2 YSYEKL. The CDR3 DNA reads TGCGCCAGCAGCCGAAGTGGGACTAGCGGGGGGGCGTACACCGGGGAGCTGTTTTTT. Encoded protein: CASSRSGTSGGAYTGELFF.

This clonotype was detected many times. CDR3 sequence (DNA): TGTGCCAGTAGTACCCAGAAGAATGAGCAGTTCTTC. It specifies CASSTQKNEQFF. The genes are TRBV19 and TRBJ2-1; D is unclear. Germline-derived CDR1 and CDR2 are LNHDA and SQIVND (reference sequence). Trimming removed 4 bases at V and 7 bases at J, with 8 bases between. There are 12 residues in the CDR3. The full variable domain, completed using reference TRBV19 and TRBJ2-1, is DGGITQSPKYLFRKEGQNVTLSCEQNLNHDAMYWYRQDPGQGLRLIYYSQIVNDFQKGDIAEGYSVSREKKESFPLTVTSAQKNPTAFYLCASSTQKNEQFFGPGTRLTVL.

This clonotype appeared many times. The genes are TRBV2 and TRBJ2-6; unclear D gene. V was cut by 4 bases and J by 0 bases, with 7 bases left in between. This CDR3 spans 15 amino acids. Germline assignment: CDR1 SNHLY and CDR2 FYNNEI. The CDR3 here is CASSGSRSGANVLTF. CDR3 DNA sequence: TGTGCCAGCAGTGGGAGCCGCTCTGGGGCCAACGTCCTGACTTTC.

This clonotype was seen a few times. V and J are TRBV18 and TRBJ2-2, with TRBD1 matching over 7 bases. CDR1 and CDR2 from the germline V gene are KGHSH and LQKENI. The V segment lost 3 bases and the J segment 4 bases; nucleotides outside the gene matches: 5. This CDR3 comprises 15 residues. CDR3 DNA: TGTGCCAGCTCACCCACAGGGGCGACCACCGGGGAGCTGTTTTTT. Translating it yields CASSPTGATTGELFF.

This clonotype was detected ten times or more. The chain couples TRBV2 to TRBJ2-4; D remains ambiguous. Germline CDR1 SNHLY, CDR2 FYNNEI. The CDR3 loop spans 12 amino acids. Trimming removed 7 bases from V and 0 bases from J, with 4 bases in between. The CDR3 DNA reads TGTGCCAGCAACCTAGCCAAAAACATTCAGTACTTC. Protein product: CASNLAKNIQYF.

The chain joins TRBV27 to TRBJ1-6, with 8 bases matching TRBD1. The CDR3 covers 16 residues. V lost 1 base and J lost 6; bases outside the gene matches: 5. The germline CDR1 and CDR2 sequences are MNHEY and SMNVEV (reference sequence). The CDR3 is CASSLFQGAGNSPLHF. The CDR3 coding sequence is TGTGCCAGCAGTTTATTCCAGGGGGCGGGTAATTCACCCCTCCACTTT.

This clonotype was seen more than once but under ten times. The chain employs TRBV20-1 and TRBJ2-5, with D possibly being TRBD1 (6 bases). Germline V gene sequence: CDR1 DFQATT, CDR2 SNEGSKA (reference sequence). CDR3 size: 15 residues. With 3 bases removed from V and 5 bases from J, the gap between germline ends came to 19 bases. In DNA, the CDR3 is TGCAGTGCTAGGGCCGGCCAGGGGTGGTCTGAGACCCAGTACTTC. Its translation is CSARAGQGWSETQYF.

J is TRBJ1-4 and V is TRBV20-1, with D tentatively TRBD1 (5 bases). This CDR3 contains 12 residues. Germline values: CDR1 DFQATT, CDR2 SNEGSKA (reference sequence). Deletions cut 6 bases from V and 7 bases from J, with 12 bases between. The CDR3 DNA is TGCAGTGCGTGGGGGGGGGGTGAAAAACTGTTTTTT. This encodes CSAWGGGEKLFF.